These T cell receptor beta chains were read from a single sample in a study of T cell responses to AZD1222 COVID-19 vaccine. The table came from immunoSEQ multiplex PCR; TCRdb's copy has only in-frame clones and leaves some out. The table lists roughly 150,000 clones, roughly 93% of them singletons. The material sequenced was peripheral blood, taken 28 days after the second AZD1222 dose. Every receptor here comes from an adult who received the AZD1222 COVID-19 vaccine. CDR3s include the opening cysteine and the closing phenylalanine or tryptophan. A D gene is named only where the DNA matches it firmly. Part of the rows lack a size; the others show once, few, many or a class for expanded clones.

clone_size | j_call | v_call | d_call | cdr3_nt | cdr3_aa
- | TRBJ1-4 | TRBV5-4 | - | TGTGCCAGCAGCCCGGGGTTGGCTAATGAAAAACTGTTTTTT | CASSPGLANEKLFF
- | TRBJ2-7 | TRBV10-3 | TRBD1 | TGTGCCATCAGTGACGGACAGGGGGGCGGGGAGCAGTACTTC | CAISDGQGGGEQYF
- | TRBJ1-1 | TRBV9 | - | TGTGCCAGCAGCGTAGGCCACACCGGGGCTAGGAACACTGAAGCTTTCTTT | CASSVGHTGARNTEAFF
- | TRBJ1-4 | TRBV6-5 | TRBD1 | TGTGCCAGCTCACCAGGCAGGGGGGAAAAACTGTTTTTT | CASSPGRGEKLFF
- | TRBJ2-7 | TRBV27 | - | TGTGCCAGCAGCATTCCCGGAAGGCCCTACGAGCAGTACTTC | CASSIPGRPYEQYF
once | TRBJ2-1 | TRBV10-2 | - | TGCGCCAGCAGTGAGCCGGGACGGACCTACAATGAGCAGTTCTTC | CASSEPGRTYNEQFF
- | TRBJ2-7 | TRBV5-1 | - | TGCGCCAGCAATGGACATAGTTCTTCCGAGCAGTACTTC | CASNGHSSSEQYF
- | TRBJ1-5 | TRBV30 | - | TGTGCCTGGAGTGGACAGGCGAATCAGCCCCAGCATTTT | CAWSGQANQPQHF
- | TRBJ1-6 | TRBV9 | - | TGTGCCAGCAGCGTAGGACGGGATAATTCACCCCTCCACTTT | CASSVGRDNSPLHF
- | TRBJ2-5 | TRBV2 | TRBD1 | TGTGCCAGCAACTCAAATCGTGGGGACAGTAATTTGGAGACCCAGTACTTC | CASNSNRGDSNLETQYF
- | TRBJ2-6 | TRBV11-2 | TRBD1 | TGTGCCAGCAGCTTGGACAGGGGCGCGACTGGGGCCAACGTCCTGACTTTC | CASSLDRGATGANVLTF
- | TRBJ2-7 | TRBV2 | TRBD1 | TGTGCCAGCAAGACAGGGGGACTTTACGAGCAGTACTTC | CASKTGGLYEQYF
- | TRBJ1-4 | TRBV6-1 | TRBD1 | TGTGCCAGCAGTGAAGAAGGGACAGGGGGCGAAAAACTGTTTTTT | CASSEEGTGGEKLFF
- | TRBJ2-1 | TRBV7-9 | TRBD2 | TGTGCCAGCAGCTTAGGCCTCCTGACGGGAGGCGAGCAGTTCTTC | CASSLGLLTGGEQFF
- | TRBJ1-3 | TRBV29-1 | - | TGCAGCGTTGACCCGCCGGGACAATGGGACACCATATATTTT | CSVDPPGQWDTIYF
- | TRBJ1-3 | TRBV9 | - | TGTGCCAGCAGCCTCCGCGGGAGGGCTGGAAACACCATATATTTT | CASSLRGRAGNTIYF
- | TRBJ2-7 | TRBV3-1/TRBV3-2 | - | TGTGCCAGCAGCTCCCCGAGCTCCTACGAGCAGTACTTC | CASSSPSSYEQYF
once | TRBJ1-2 | TRBV7-3 | TRBD1 | TGTGCCAGCAGCTCACCGGGACAGGGGGCCGATGGCTACACCTTC | CASSSPGQGADGYTF
- | TRBJ1-1 | TRBV27 | - | TGTGCCAGCAGCCTAACATCCGGACCTGGTTGGGTCACTGAAGCTTTCTTT | CASSLTSGPGWVTEAFF
- | TRBJ1-2 | TRBV7-2 | - | TGTGCCAGCAGCGTGGACTGGGGCTACACCTTC | CASSVDWGYTF
few | TRBJ1-6 | TRBV4-1 | - | TGCGCCAGCAGCCAAGGATGGGGGAATTCACCCCTCCACTTT | CASSQGWGNSPLHF
- | TRBJ2-5 | TRBV2 | - | TGTGCCAGCATACTAGTAAGGGGTGGGGAGACCCAGTACTTC | CASILVRGGETQYF
- | TRBJ2-5 | TRBV3-1/TRBV3-2 | TRBD1 | TGTGCCAGCAGCCAAGACTATGGGACAGAAGAGACCCAGTACTTC | CASSQDYGTEETQYF
- | TRBJ2-7 | TRBV6-5 | - | TGTGCCAGCAGTCCCCGTAGGGCCTGGGGGGAGCAGTACTTC | CASSPRRAWGEQYF
- | TRBJ2-1 | TRBV2 | TRBD1 | TGTGCCAGCAGAGAAACCCACAGGGGCCATGAGGATGTGCAGTTCTTC | CASRETHRGHEDVQFF
- | TRBJ1-2 | TRBV7-9 | - | TGTGCCAGCAGCTTAGGGTGGGGGAGTTATGGCTACACCTTC | CASSLGWGSYGYTF
- | TRBJ2-3 | TRBV29-1 | - | TGCAGCGTTGACGGGGCGGGGGCCCACACAGATACGCAGTATTTT | CSVDGAGAHTDTQYF
- | TRBJ1-2 | TRBV19 | TRBD1 | TGTGCCAGTAGTAGGGGACAGGGGGGCTATGGCTACACCTTC | CASSRGQGGYGYTF
- | TRBJ1-1 | TRBV10-3 | TRBD1 | TGTGCCATCAGTGAGAGGGGGGGGACAGGGAGGACTGAAGCTTTCTTT | CAISERGGTGRTEAFF
few | TRBJ2-7 | TRBV5-6 | - | TGTGCCAGCAGCTTACGGGCTAGCTCCTACGAGCAGTACTTC | CASSLRASSYEQYF
- | TRBJ2-1 | TRBV7-3 | - | TGTGCCAGCAGCTTATCTCCTGGCGGCTACAATGAGCAGTTCTTC | CASSLSPGGYNEQFF
- | TRBJ1-3 | TRBV6-5 | TRBD1 | TGTGCCAGCAGTTCCACCGGGACAGGTCTGGGAAACACCATATATTTT | CASSSTGTGLGNTIYF
- | TRBJ2-2 | TRBV27 | - | TGTGCCAGCAGTTTCGTGTTCGGGCCAATGAACACCGGGGAGCTGTTTTTT | CASSFVFGPMNTGELFF
- | TRBJ2-3 | TRBV5-1 | - | TGCGCCAGCAGTGCAGGAACAGATACGCAGTATTTT | CASSAGTDTQYF
- | TRBJ1-3 | TRBV6-6 | - | TGTGCCAGCAGTCCCGGGGGATACTCTGGAAACACCATATATTTT | CASSPGGYSGNTIYF
- | TRBJ2-2 | TRBV11-2 | TRBD2 | TGTGCCAGCAGCCACCGGGAGGGCAACACCGGGGAGCTGTTTTTT | CASSHREGNTGELFF
- | TRBJ2-1 | TRBV9 | TRBD2 | TGTGCCAGCAGGCCGGGACTAGGGTTCGATGAGCAGTTCTTC | CASRPGLGFDEQFF
- | TRBJ2-7 | TRBV7-9 | - | TGTGCCAGCAGCTTAGACCTGGGACCCAACTACGAGCAGTACTTC | CASSLDLGPNYEQYF
- | TRBJ2-2 | TRBV2 | - | TGTGCCACAGATCGGACAGCCGATCGCACCGGGGAGCTGTTTTTT | CATDRTADRTGELFF
- | TRBJ1-2 | TRBV7-8 | TRBD1 | TGTGCCAGCAGCTTAGCGTCAGGGGGCGACTATGGCTACACCTTC | CASSLASGGDYGYTF
- | TRBJ1-5 | TRBV7-8 | - | TGTGCCAGCAGCCCCGGACAGTTTAGCAATCAGCCCCAGCATTTT | CASSPGQFSNQPQHF
- | TRBJ2-1 | TRBV11-2 | TRBD2 | TGTGCCAGCTCCACTAGCGGGAGGCCCTACTCCTACAATGAGCAGTTCTTC | CASSTSGRPYSYNEQFF
- | TRBJ2-1 | TRBV9 | - | TGTGCCAGCAGCGGAGGATTTCCCTACAATGAGCAGTTCTTC | CASSGGFPYNEQFF
- | TRBJ2-7 | TRBV5-1 | - | TGCGCCAGCAGCTTGGGGGCGGGGACAGCGACCGAGCAGTACTTC | CASSLGAGTATEQYF
- | TRBJ1-2 | TRBV19 | - | TGTGCCAGTAGGCCGGGACACTCAAACAACTATGGCTACACCTTC | CASRPGHSNNYGYTF
- | TRBJ1-3 | TRBV7-8 | - | TGTGCCAGCAGCTTCAGTGGCACCTCTGGAAACACCATATATTTT | CASSFSGTSGNTIYF
- | TRBJ2-1 | TRBV7-9 | - | TGTGCCAGCAGCTTGGAACTCGGTTACAATGAGCAGTTCTTC | CASSLELGYNEQFF
once | TRBJ1-2 | TRBV19 | - | TGTGCCAGTAGGACTGGGGGCAGGACCGAGTATGGCTACACCTTC | CASRTGGRTEYGYTF
- | TRBJ2-2 | TRBV5-1 | - | TGCGCCAGCAGCTTGGACAGAAATACCGGGGAGCTGTTTTTT | CASSLDRNTGELFF
- | TRBJ2-1 | TRBV7-9 | TRBD2 | TGTGCCAGCAGGTCCACTAGCGGGAGCTACAATGAGCAGTTCTTC | CASRSTSGSYNEQFF
- | TRBJ1-3 | TRBV6-5 | - | TGTGCCAGCAGTCCGGGGTTTTCCTCGAACACCATATATTTT | CASSPGFSSNTIYF
- | TRBJ2-3 | TRBV2 | - | TGTGCCAGCACGGTGGGCTTTCGGGGCACAGATACGCAGTATTTT | CASTVGFRGTDTQYF
- | TRBJ1-1 | TRBV15 | - | TGTGCCACCAGCAGAGGGGCTTCGAACACTGAAGCTTTCTTT | CATSRGASNTEAFF
- | TRBJ1-2 | TRBV2 | TRBD1 | TGTGCCAGCAGAGGAGACAGGGATAACTATGGCTACACCTTC | CASRGDRDNYGYTF
- | TRBJ1-3 | TRBV2 | - | TGTGCCAGCAGTCAAACTTGGAGGGGTGGAAACACCATATATTTT | CASSQTWRGGNTIYF